Each of the 30 T cell receptor beta chains below was sequenced from the same sample in a study of OX40 agonist ivuxolimab in advanced cancers. Only in-frame clones appear in the TCRdb table, and some are missing; sequencing was by immunoSEQ multiplex PCR. The sample shows tens of thousands of clones, roughly 90% of them seen only once. Sequencing was performed on CD4+ or CD8+ T cells sorted from blood, taken in a trial of the OX40 agonist ivuxolimab. These receptor sequences come from an adult with an advanced solid tumor such as melanoma, head and neck, liver or kidney cancer.

This chain uses TRBV10-3 with TRBJ2-1; D might be TRBD2 (5 bases). V lost 6 bases to trimming and J lost 1 base, with 13 bases between them. CDR1 is ENHRY, CDR2 SYGVKD, per germline. The CDR3 is 15 amino acids. The CDR3 sequence is CAISPTGSSYNEQFF. As DNA, the CDR3 is TGTGCCATCAGCCCAACGGGGAGTTCCTACAATGAGCAGTTCTTC.

As concerns this clone: The same CDR3 arises from other DNA sequences in this sample as well. The rearrangement links TRBV28 to TRBJ2-1, with D perhaps matching TRBD1 or TRBD2 (5 bases each). This CDR3 region has 16 residues. V was shortened by 5 bases and J by 4 bases, with 18 bases between the two germline ends. Germline V CDR1 and CDR2: MDHEN, SYDVKM. The CDR3 DNA follows: TGTGCCAGCAGTCGTGGGACCTCGGACCTTTACAATGAGCAGTTCTTC. Residues: CASSRGTSDLYNEQFF.

This clone appeared a single time. The J gene is TRBJ2-5, the V gene TRBV1. TRBV1 is given as a pseudogene. The CDR3 runs 13 residues. This CDR3 reads CTRKAHQQETQYF. In DNA, the CDR3 is TGCACCCGCAAGGCCCACCAACAAGAGACCCAGTACTTC.

J is TRBJ2-3 and V is TRBV10-1; the match to TRBD2 covers 10 bases. There are 16 residues in the CDR3. CDR1 is WNHNN, CDR2 SYGVQD, per germline (reference sequence). V trimming: 3 bases; J trimming: 2 bases; junction bases outside the gene matches: 5. The CDR3 DNA is TGCGCCAGCAGTGATGGGACTAGCGCTCTCACAGATACGCAGTATTTT. Translated, it gives CASSDGTSALTDTQYF.

The V gene is TRBV7-9, the J gene TRBJ2-5; 15 nucleotides agree with TRBD2. The CDR3 covers 17 residues. V dropped 4 bases and J dropped 5; count of bases not matched to a gene: 8. Germline assignment: CDR1 SEHNR and CDR2 FQNEAQ (reference sequence). Written as DNA, the CDR3 is TGTGCCAGCAGCTCCTCGGGACTAGCGGGAGGAGGGGAGACCCAGTACTTC. As protein: CASSSSGLAGGGETQYF.

V is TRBV11-2 and J is TRBJ2-5; a weak D match, TRBD2 (5 bases). The CDR3 is made up of 14 amino acids. V was cut by 1 base and J by 2 bases, with 8 bases left in between. In germline, CDR1 is SGHAT, CDR2 FQNNGV. The CDR3 DNA follows: TGTGCCAGCAGCTTAGGGACTTTTCAAGAGACCCAGTACTTC. Its translation: CASSLGTFQETQYF.

The V call is TRBV7-2, the J call TRBJ1-3; maybe TRBD1 (5 bases). Germline lookup yields CDR1 SGHTA and CDR2 FQGNSA. CDR3 length equals 13 residues. V dropped 4 bases and J dropped 9 bases, with 13 bases sitting between them. The CDR3 reads CASSSGLGGTIYF. CDR3 DNA sequence: TGTGCCAGCAGCTCGGGCCTTGGGGGCACCATATATTTT.

This clone was detected only once. This rearrangement joins TRBV7-9 to TRBJ2-7, with TRBD1 matching over 10 bases. The CDR3 is made up of 17 amino acids. The ends lost 4 bases at V and 1 base at J; junction bases unmatched: 10. Germline CDR1 is SEHNR and CDR2 is FQNEAQ (reference sequence). CDR3 in amino acids: CASSSATGGFTSYEQYF. The CDR3 DNA is TGTGCCAGCAGCTCAGCGACAGGGGGCTTTACTTCCTACGAGCAGTACTTC. Supplemented by reference TRBV7-9 and TRBJ2-7, the full variable domain reads DTGVSQNPRHKITKRGQNVTFRCDPISEHNRLYWYRQTLGQGPEFLTYFQNEAQLEKSRLLSDRFSAERPKGSFSTLEIQRTEQGDSAMYLCASSSATGGFTSYEQYFGPGTRLTVT.

The chain combines TRBV5-6 with TRBJ1-1; no firm D call. This CDR3 region has 13 residues. Per the germline V gene, CDR1 is SGHDT and CDR2 is YYEEEE. Trimming pared 3 bases from V and 1 base from J, leaving 7 bases between. CDR3 residues: CASSSRGNTEAFF. CDR3 bases: TGTGCCAGCAGCTCCCGTGGGAACACTGAAGCTTTCTTT.

This clone was counted a single time. This sequence joins TRBV28 and TRBJ2-7; D not resolved. Germline loops: CDR1 MDHEN, CDR2 SYDVKM. CDR3 length: 13 amino acids. Trimming took 10 bases from V and 5 from J, leaving 18 bases between them. The CDR3 reads CATTQESRDEQYF. The CDR3 region has the DNA TGTGCCACCACCCAGGAGTCTAGGGACGAGCAGTACTTC.

This clone was detected only once. The rearrangement links TRBV10-1 to TRBJ1-1, with TRBD1 matching over 8 bases. The CDR3 has 14 residues. Germline trimming cut 4 bases from V and 3 bases from J; bases unmatched to any gene: 4. CDR1 is WNHNN and CDR2 is SYGVQD in the germline V gene (reference sequence). CDR3 in amino acids: CASSVTGVDTEAFF. The CDR3 region has the DNA TGCGCCAGCAGTGTGACAGGGGTGGACACTGAAGCTTTCTTT.

V usage is TRBV1 and J usage is TRBJ1-2; whether TRBD1, the table's D call, matches the DNA was not checked. TRBV1 is a recognized pseudogene. There are 16 residues in the CDR3. The CDR3 sequence is CTSSRGRVRKTYGYTF. Here the CDR3 DNA reads TGCACCAGCAGCAGGGGCCGTGTGCGAAAGACCTATGGCTACACCTTC.

V gene TRBV2 combines with J gene TRBJ2-3, with D unclear. The V end was cut by 0 bases, the J end by 7 bases, with 8 bases between. CDR1 and CDR2 from the germline V gene are SNHLY and FYNNEI. This CDR3 has 13 amino acids. The CDR3 sequence is CASSEALWNTQYF. CDR3 in DNA: TGTGCCAGCAGTGAAGCGCTTTGGAATACGCAGTATTTT.

The chain recombines TRBV9 with TRBJ2-1, with 8 bases fitting TRBD1. The CDR3 sequence is 16 residues long. CDR1 SGDLS and CDR2 YYNGEE come from the germline V gene. The trim removed 0 bases at V and 0 bases at J, leaving 2 bases unmatched. The CDR3 sequence is CASSVDGQGSYNEQFF. DNA for the CDR3: TGTGCCAGCAGCGTAGATGGACAGGGCTCCTACAATGAGCAGTTCTTC. Complete variable domain (other parts from reference TRBV9 and TRBJ2-1): DSGVTQTPKHLITATGQRVTLRCSPRSGDLSVYWYQQSLDQGLQFLIQYYNGEERAKGNILERFSAQQFPDLHSELNLSSLELGDSALYFCASSVDGQGSYNEQFFGPGTRLTVL.

V gene TRBV2 combines with J gene TRBJ1-1; D is ambiguous. The germline V gene has CDR1 SNHLY and CDR2 FYNNEI. The CDR3 has 13 residues. V lost 6 bases and J lost 0, with 8 bases in between. CDR3 region: CASSGSLNTEAFF. CDR3 in DNA: TGTGCCAGCAGCGGGAGCCTGAACACTGAAGCTTTCTTT.

Points on this clone: The same CDR3 arises from other DNA sequences in this sample as well. This chain connects TRBV11-1 to TRBJ2-2, with D unclear. Germline V lookup: CDR1 SGHAT, CDR2 FQDESV (reference sequence). Trimming removed 5 bases from V and 4 bases from J, with 2 bases in between. The CDR3 spans 11 residues. CDR3 protein: CASSLTGELFF. CDR3 nucleotide sequence: TGTGCCAGCAGCCTCACCGGGGAGCTGTTTTTT. The full variable domain, in which reference TRBV11-1 and TRBJ2-2 provide the parts outside the CDR3, is EAEVAQSPRYKITEKSQAVAFWCDPISGHATLYWYRQILGQGPELLVQFQDESVVDDSQLPKDRFSAERLKGVDSTLKIQPAELGDSAMYLCASSLTGELFFGEGSRLTVL.

This rearrangement joins TRBV27 to TRBJ2-3, with 7 bases aligning to TRBD2. The germline V gene encodes CDR1 MNHEY and CDR2 SMNVEV (reference sequence). This CDR3 has 16 amino acids. V shed 5 bases and J 2 bases; nucleotides not matched to a gene: 10. CDR3 in DNA: TGTGCCAGCAGTCGGCTCAGCGGGATCTACACAGATACGCAGTATTTT. This codes for CASSRLSGIYTDTQYF.

The chain is built from TRBV4-1 and TRBJ2-2, with TRBD2 matching 13 bases. Germline trimming cut 0 bases from V and 7 bases from J; bases unmatched to any gene: 5. Germline CDR1 reads MGHRA; CDR2 reads YSYEKL. This CDR3 spans 17 amino acids. The DNA for the CDR3 is TGCGCCAGCAGCCAAGATGGACTAGCGGGAGTCGGCGGGGAGCTGTTTTTT. Amino acids: CASSQDGLAGVGGELFF.

This clone occurred once. The genes are TRBV10-1 and TRBJ1-1; D gene unclear. V gave up 0 bases and J gave up 10 bases, with 9 bases separating them. The germline CDR1 and CDR2 sequences are WNHNN and SYGVQD (reference sequence). The CDR3 has 12 residues. CDR3 sequence reads: CASSESSGGAFF. As DNA, the CDR3 is TGCGCCAGCAGTGAGTCGAGTGGAGGAGCTTTCTTT.

V usage is TRBV19 and J usage is TRBJ1-5, with D unresolved. V was trimmed by 2 bases and J by 7 bases, leaving 6 bases between them. CDR3 length equals 12 residues. Germline CDR1 LNHDA, CDR2 SQIVND (reference sequence). CDR3: CASSISIQPQHF. DNA of the CDR3: TGTGCCAGTAGTATATCGATCCAGCCCCAGCATTTT.

This chain joins TRBV7-9 and TRBJ2-1; D is ambiguous. CDR3 length equals 15 residues. Germline lookup yields CDR1 SEHNR and CDR2 FQNEAQ (reference sequence). V lost 8 bases to trimming and J lost 1 base, with 15 bases between them. The CDR3 here is CASSPPGGSYNEQFF. For the CDR3, the DNA is TGTGCCAGCTCTCCGCCGGGCGGTTCCTACAATGAGCAGTTCTTC.

The CDR3 DNA reads as TGTGCCAGCAGCCCCGGACTTTCGGGAGAGACCCAGTACTTC. This encodes CASSPGLSGETQYF. V is TRBV6-5 and J is TRBJ2-5, with a weak D call TRBD2 (5 bases). CDR3 size: 14 residues. Per germline, CDR1 MNHEY and CDR2 SVGAGI. Trimming removed 6 bases at V and 4 bases at J, with 15 bases between.

This clone has a single count. The chain recombines TRBV30 with TRBJ1-2; D is perhaps TRBD1 (6 bases). V was pared by 3 bases and J by 7 bases, with 15 bases between. CDR1 and CDR2 from the germline V gene are GTSNPN and SVGIG (reference sequence). The CDR3 consists of 13 residues. CDR3 region: CAWRGRGASGYTF. CDR3 in DNA: TGTGCCTGGAGGGGGAGGGGGGCGAGTGGCTACACCTTC.

The chain is built from TRBV19 and TRBJ1-5; no clear D. Germline assignment: CDR1 LNHDA and CDR2 SQIVND (reference sequence). The CDR3 totals 15 residues. Trimming pared 5 bases from V and 2 bases from J, leaving 13 bases between. CDR3: CASSPGAGGNQPQHF. The CDR3 nucleotides read TGTGCCAGTAGTCCGGGCGCGGGAGGCAATCAGCCCCAGCATTTT.

The chain uses TRBV4-1 and TRBJ2-5; D unclear. The length of the CDR3 is 15 residues. Germline V gene sequence: CDR1 MGHRA, CDR2 YSYEKL. Trimming removed 0 bases at V and 4 bases at J, with 12 bases between. DNA for the CDR3: TGCGCCAGCAGCCAAGATCAAGGTACCCCAGAGACCCAGTACTTC. Translated: CASSQDQGTPETQYF.

The rearrangement links TRBV19 to TRBJ1-1, with 7 positions matching TRBD1. The ends lost 5 bases at V and 6 bases at J; junction bases unmatched: 6. The V gene's germline CDR1 is LNHDA and CDR2 SQIVND (reference sequence). CDR3 length: 13 residues. CDR3 sequence reads: CASSPGGNAEAFF. The CDR3 DNA follows: TGTGCCAGTAGTCCAGGGGGTAACGCTGAAGCTTTCTTT.

This chain uses TRBV27 with TRBJ1-4, with D possibly TRBD1 on 6 matching bases. Trimming pared 3 bases from V and 8 bases from J, leaving 10 bases between. Germline V lookup: CDR1 MNHEY, CDR2 SMNVEV (reference sequence). The CDR3 contains 13 residues. CDR3 region: CASSLLGGEKLFF. In nucleotides, the CDR3 is TGTGCCAGCAGTTTGTTAGGGGGGGAAAAACTGTTTTTT.

This chain connects TRBV2 to TRBJ2-7; no reliable D call. This CDR3 is 13 amino acids long. The V gene lost 1 base and the J gene lost 6 bases, with 10 bases spanning the gap. Germline CDR1 SNHLY, CDR2 FYNNEI. CDR3 region: CASSEVAWTEQYF. CDR3 nucleotides: TGTGCCAGCAGTGAAGTTGCATGGACCGAGCAGTACTTC.

The CDR3 DNA reads TGTGCCAGCAGTTTTACCTCCGCTTACCCCTACGAGCAGTACTTC. This translates into CASSFTSAYPYEQYF. The V call is TRBV28, the J call TRBJ2-7, with no clear D. Germline V gives CDR1 MDHEN, CDR2 SYDVKM. The CDR3 consists of 15 residues. Trimming pared 3 bases from V and 2 bases from J, leaving 14 bases between.

The J gene is TRBJ2-7, the V gene TRBV5-4; 8 nucleotides line up with TRBD2. The CDR3 is made up of 15 amino acids. Looked up from germline, CDR1 is SGHNT and CDR2 is YYREEE (reference sequence). V was clipped by 0 bases and J by 5 bases; unmatched bases: 7. The CDR3 bases are TGTGCCAGCAGCTTGGCGTCGGGAGGGCCACACGAGCAGTACTTC. Translated: CASSLASGGPHEQYF. The variable domain in full, with the rest retrieved from reference TRBV5-4 and TRBJ2-7, is ETGVTQSPTHLIKTRGQQVTLRCSSQSGHNTVSWYQQALGQGPQFIFQYYREEENGRGNFPPRFSGLQFPNYSSELNVNALELDDSALYLCASSLASGGPHEQYFGPGTRLTVT.